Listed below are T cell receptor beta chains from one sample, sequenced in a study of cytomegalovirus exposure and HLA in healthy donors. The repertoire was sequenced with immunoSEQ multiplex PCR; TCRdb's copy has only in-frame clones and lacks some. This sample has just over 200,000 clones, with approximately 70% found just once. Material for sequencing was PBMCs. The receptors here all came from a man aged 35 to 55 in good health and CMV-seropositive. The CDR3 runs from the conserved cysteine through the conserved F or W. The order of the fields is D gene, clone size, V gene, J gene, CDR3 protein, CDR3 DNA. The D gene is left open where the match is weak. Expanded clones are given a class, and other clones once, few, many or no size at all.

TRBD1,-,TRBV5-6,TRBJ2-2,CASSSRGIYGAGELFF,TGTGCCAGCAGCTCCAGGGGGATCTATGGGGCCGGGGAGCTGTTTTTT
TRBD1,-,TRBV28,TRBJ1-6,CASSPRTGSYNSPLHF,TGTGCCAGCAGTCCAAGGACAGGTTCCTATAATTCACCCCTCCACTTT
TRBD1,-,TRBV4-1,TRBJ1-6,CASSQVRDSRNSPLHF,TGCGCCAGCAGCCAAGTAAGGGACAGTCGAAATTCACCCCTCCACTTT
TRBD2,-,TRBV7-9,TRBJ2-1,CASSSFTGTRGNEQFF,TGTGCCAGCAGCTCGTTCACCGGGACTAGAGGGAATGAGCAGTTCTTC
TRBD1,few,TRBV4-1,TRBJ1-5,CASSQTDRAVSNQPQHF,TGCGCCAGCAGCCAGACCGACAGGGCGGTTAGCAATCAGCCCCAGCATTTT
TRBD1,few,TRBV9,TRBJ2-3,CASSVEGAQDTQYF,TGTGCCAGCAGCGTAGAGGGGGCGCAAGATACGCAGTATTTT
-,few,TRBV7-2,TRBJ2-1,CASSPLGLYNEQFF,TGTGCCAGCAGCCCACTGGGACTCTACAATGAGCAGTTCTTC
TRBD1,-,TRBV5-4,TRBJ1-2,CASSLINRDRGLTNYGYTF,TGTGCCAGCAGCTTGATTAACCGGGACAGGGGACTCACTAACTATGGCTACACCTTC
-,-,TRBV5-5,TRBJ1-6,CASSLAQVYNSPLHF,TGTGCCAGCAGCTTGGCGCAGGTTTATAATTCACCCCTCCACTTT
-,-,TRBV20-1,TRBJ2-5,CTGIPQETQYF,TGCACAGGGATTCCCCAAGAGACCCAGTACTTC
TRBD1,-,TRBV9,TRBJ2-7,CASSVVGTGGEQYF,TGTGCCAGCAGCGTAGTTGGGACAGGGGGCGAGCAGTACTTC
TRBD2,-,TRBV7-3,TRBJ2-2,CASSLYGGGNTGELFF,TGTGCCAGCAGCTTATACGGCGGGGGGAACACCGGGGAGCTGTTTTTT
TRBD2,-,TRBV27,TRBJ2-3,CASSPRLAGGETDTQYF,TGTGCCAGCAGTCCCAGACTAGCGGGAGGGGAGACAGATACGCAGTATTTT
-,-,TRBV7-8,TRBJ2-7,CASSLATGRNYEQYF,TGTGCCAGCAGCTTGGCCACAGGCCGAAACTACGAGCAGTACTTC
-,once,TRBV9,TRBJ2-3,CASSVVAVTDTQYF,TGTGCCAGCAGCGTAGTGGCAGTCACAGATACGCAGTATTTT
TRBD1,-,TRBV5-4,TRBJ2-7,CASSLGAHRGYEQYF,TGTGCCAGCAGCTTGGGGGCACACAGGGGGTACGAGCAGTACTTC
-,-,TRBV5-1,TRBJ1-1,CASSLAGEGLWAFF,TGCGCCAGCAGCTTGGCAGGGGAGGGGCTGTGGGCTTTCTTT
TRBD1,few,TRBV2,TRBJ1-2,CASSEAGTAGQDYGYTF,TGTGCCAGCAGCGAGGCCGGGACAGCCGGGCAGGACTATGGCTACACCTTC
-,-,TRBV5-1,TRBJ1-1,CASTPGGALRITEAFF,TGCGCCAGCACCCCGGGGGGGGCATTGAGGATCACTGAAGCTTTCTTT
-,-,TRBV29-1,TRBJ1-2,CSVRGWVNYGYTF,TGCAGCGTTCGGGGATGGGTAAACTATGGCTACACCTTC
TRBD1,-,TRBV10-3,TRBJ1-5,CAISEQSGQGNQPQHF,TGTGCCATCAGTGAACAGTCTGGACAGGGGAATCAGCCCCAGCATTTT
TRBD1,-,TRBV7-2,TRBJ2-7,CASSLGQGRYEQYF,TGTGCCAGCAGCCTCGGACAGGGGCGCTACGAGCAGTACTTC
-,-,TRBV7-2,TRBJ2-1,CASILSTNNYNEQFF,TGTGCCAGCATCCTTTCAACAAACAACTACAATGAGCAGTTCTTC
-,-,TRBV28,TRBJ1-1,CASSFWGSAGNTEAFF,TGTGCCAGCAGTTTCTGGGGCTCGGCAGGGAACACTGAAGCTTTCTTT
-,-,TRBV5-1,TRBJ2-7,CASSPETGISYEQYF,TGCGCCAGCAGCCCGGAGACAGGAATCTCCTACGAGCAGTACTTC
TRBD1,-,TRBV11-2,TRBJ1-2,CASSLPGTGLSGGYTF,TGTGCCAGCAGTTTGCCTGGGACAGGCCTCTCAGGTGGCTACACCTTC
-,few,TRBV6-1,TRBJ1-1,CASSETDRNTEAFF,TGTGCCAGCAGTGAGACAGACAGGAACACTGAAGCTTTCTTT
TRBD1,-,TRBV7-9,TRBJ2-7,CASSPGTGGKGEQYF,TGTGCCAGCAGCCCCGGGACAGGGGGCAAAGGCGAGCAGTACTTC
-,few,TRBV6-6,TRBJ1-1,CASSRDGGGRAFF,TGTGCCAGCAGCAGGGATGGGGGAGGGCGAGCTTTCTTT
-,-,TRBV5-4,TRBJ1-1,CASSLSGYTEAFF,TGTGCCAGCAGCTTGTCAGGTTACACTGAAGCTTTCTTT